Listed below are T cell receptor beta chains from one sample, sequenced in a study of T cell repertoires in cytomegalovirus infection. One entry per CDR3 protein, called by TCRdb with MiXCR from the reads. The table lists under 850,000 distinct CDR3 sequences, less than 40% of them singletons, with under 3.5% in the top ten. The specimen sequenced was PBMCs. The origin of the receptors is a human donor in good health (CMV status not recorded). Some clones in this sample may be carry-over from other donors' samples. Both conserved end residues are part of each CDR3.

>TRBV11-1|TRBJ1-1
CASSLGGSPAEAFF
>TRBV4-2|TRBJ2-1
CASSQDGGQPWEQFF
>TRBV6-6|TRBJ1-4
CASSGGLGFNEKLFF
>TRBV6-2/TRBV6-3|TRBJ1-1
CASSYVGRVNTEAFF
>TRBV12-3/TRBV12-4|TRBJ1-1
CASSPHRAGPEAFF
>TRBV2|TRBJ2-2
CASSGTRRNTGELFF
>TRBV28|TRBJ1-1
CASSGGQTNTEAFF
>TRBV28|TRBJ2-3
CASGSGGGPTDTQYF
>TRBV10-3|TRBJ1-4
CAISTGGTNEKLFF
>TRBV28|TRBJ2-3
CASSFRGGARTDTQYF
>TRBV27|TRBJ2-7
CASGIRGRGYEQYF
>TRBV7-6|TRBJ1-3
CASREGVPGNTIYF
>TRBV7-2|TRBJ2-1
CASSLAMWKEQFF
>TRBV7-3|TRBJ2-1
CASSLLADPRRLAGGPEQFF
>TRBV28|TRBJ1-1
CASSLAGQGGGNAEDFF
>TRBV4-3|TRBJ1-5
CASSQESSNQPQHF
>TRBV28|TRBJ2-7
CASSFRVFDEQYF
>TRBV27|TRBJ2-1
CASSFIGTGSNEQFF
>TRBV6-5|TRBJ1-3
CASSGGNRGPGNTIYF
>TRBV6-1|TRBJ1-3
CASLSSGNTIDF
>TRBV5-1|TRBJ2-7
CASRWQGASSYEQYF
>TRBV28|TRBJ2-3
CASRTSASTDTQYF
>TRBV7-9|TRBJ1-2
CASTLSDYGYTF
>TRBV6-5|TRBJ1-3
CASSYAGGRHSGNTIYF
>TRBV28|TRBJ2-3
CASSLGQGEGTDTQYF
>TRBV12-3/TRBV12-4|TRBJ1-2
CASSLSGQGDYGYTF
>TRBV5-1|TRBJ2-5
CASSLTSGARETQYF
>TRBV28|TRBJ1-3
CASRPTGYSGNTIYF
>TRBV7-2|TRBJ2-3
CASSLEPSGSADTQYF
>TRBV20-1|TRBJ2-1
CSATGRASSYNEQFF
>TRBV12-3/TRBV12-4|TRBJ1-1
CASNPDRHNEGDTEAFF
>TRBV12-3/TRBV12-4|TRBJ1-4
CASSLRRQGKEKLFF
>TRBV5-4|TRBJ2-1
CASSADPGTGGNEQFF
>TRBV12-3/TRBV12-4|TRBJ1-3
CASSYGQGANTIYF
>TRBV20-1|TRBJ1-1
CSARSPTGGDTEAFF
>TRBV28|TRBJ1-1
CASSLIDRLNTEAFF
>TRBV3-1|TRBJ2-5
CASSQGTLGFWNF
>TRBV19|TRBJ2-3
CASSPGTSGDTQYF
>TRBV28|TRBJ2-3
CASSLIPHRTDTQYF
>TRBV7-2|TRBJ2-5
CASSLVPGLETQYF
>TRBV7-8|TRBJ2-4
CASSPLWEAKNIQYF
>TRBV27|TRBJ2-2
CASSFLAGVAGELFF
>TRBV20-1|TRBJ2-3
CSALQPRGLRDTQYF
>TRBV10-3|TRBJ2-7
CAISDRGEQYF
>TRBV18|TRBJ1-1
CASSPGQTALEAFF
>TRBV7-6|TRBJ1-4
CASSSRGPTNEKLFF
>TRBV7-3|TRBJ1-1
CASSAGYGGTEAFF
>TRBV25-1|TRBJ1-2
CASSHSPGGRYGYTF
>TRBV7-2|TRBJ2-1
CASSVSEHYNEQLF